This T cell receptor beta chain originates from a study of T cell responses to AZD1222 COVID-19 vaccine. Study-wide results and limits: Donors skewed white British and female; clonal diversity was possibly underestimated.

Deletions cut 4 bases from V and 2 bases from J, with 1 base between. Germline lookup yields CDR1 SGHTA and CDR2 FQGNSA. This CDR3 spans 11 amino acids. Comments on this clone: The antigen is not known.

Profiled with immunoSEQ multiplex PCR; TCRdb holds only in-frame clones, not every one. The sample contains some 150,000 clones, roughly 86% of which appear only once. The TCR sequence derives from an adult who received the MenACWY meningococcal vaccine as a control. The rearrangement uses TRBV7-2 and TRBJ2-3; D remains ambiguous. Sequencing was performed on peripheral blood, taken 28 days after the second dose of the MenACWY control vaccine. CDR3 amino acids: CASSYTDTQYF. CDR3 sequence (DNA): TGTGCCAGCAGCTACACAGATACGCAGTATTTT. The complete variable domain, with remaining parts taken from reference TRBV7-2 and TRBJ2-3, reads GAGVSQSPSNKVTEKGKDVELRCDPISGHTALYWYRQSLGQGLEFLIYFQGNSAPDKSGLPSDRFSAERTGGSVSTLTIQRTQQEDSAVYLCASSYTDTQYFGPGTRLTVL.